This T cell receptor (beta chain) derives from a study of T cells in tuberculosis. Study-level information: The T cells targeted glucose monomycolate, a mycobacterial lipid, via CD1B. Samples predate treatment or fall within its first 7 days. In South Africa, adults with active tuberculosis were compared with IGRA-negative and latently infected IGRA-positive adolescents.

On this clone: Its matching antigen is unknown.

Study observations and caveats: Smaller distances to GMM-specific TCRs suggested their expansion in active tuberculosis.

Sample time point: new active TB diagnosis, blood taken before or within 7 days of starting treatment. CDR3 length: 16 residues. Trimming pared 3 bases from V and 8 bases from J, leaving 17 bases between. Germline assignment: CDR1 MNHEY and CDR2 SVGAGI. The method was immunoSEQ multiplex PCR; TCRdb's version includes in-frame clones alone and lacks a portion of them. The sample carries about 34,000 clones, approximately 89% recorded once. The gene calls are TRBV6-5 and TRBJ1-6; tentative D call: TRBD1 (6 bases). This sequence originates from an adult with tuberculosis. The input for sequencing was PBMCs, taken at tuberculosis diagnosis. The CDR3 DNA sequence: TGTGCCAGCAGTTATAACGGACAGACCTTACATTCACCCCTCCACTTT. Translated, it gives CASSYNGQTLHSPLHF.